One and the same sample provided the 20 T cell receptor beta chains below, sequenced in a study of tissue T cells after allogeneic stem cell transplantation. Libraries were prepared by immunoSEQ multiplex PCR; TCRdb keeps only in-frame clonotypes and omits some of them. Among tens of thousands of clones listed, around 63% were seen once. Material for sequencing was blood. The source of these receptors is a female BALB/c mouse in good health. Mouse strain MHC haplotype: H2-d.

Notes on this clone: The listed genes are named as in mouse. The read ends 1 residue early relative to the CDR3; the germline J gene fills the gap. The chain couples TRBV5 to TRBJ1-4; D gene unclear. The CDR3 is 12 amino acids. CDR1 is LGHNA, CDR2 YNLKQL, per germline (reference sequence). Deletions cut 0 bases from V and 7 bases from J, with 3 bases between. CDR3 DNA, as far as it was read: TGTGCCAGCAGCCAAGACGGCGAAAGATTATTT. Translating it yields CASSQDGERLF. The full CDR3 is CASSQDGERLFF.

With respect to this clone: The gene names here belong to mouse. The sequence runs out 1 residue before the end of the CDR3; the remainder is reconstructed from the germline J gene. The chain combines TRBV20 with TRBJ1-4, with 8 bases fitting TRBD1. This CDR3 is built from 13 residues. Germline values: CDR1 GFQATS, CDR2 STVNSAI. V lost 3 bases to trimming and J lost 4 bases; unmatched junction nucleotides: 1. The chain's CDR3 is CGARQGVNERLFF. The CDR3 DNA, read in part, is TGTGGTGCTAGACAGGGGGTCAACGAAAGATTATTT. The whole variable domain, filled in from reference TRBV20 and TRBJ1-4, reads GALVYQYPRRTICKSGTSMRMECQAVGFQATSVAWYRQSPQKTFELIALSTVNSAIKYEQNFTQEKFPISHPNLSFSSMTVLNAYLEDRGLYLCGARQGVNERLFFGHGTKLSVL.

Remarks on this clone: Mouse gene names apply. The CDR3 extends 1 residue past the end of the read, so its final part is completed from the germline J gene. The chain recombines TRBV5 with TRBJ2-2, with a tentative D call TRBD2 (6 bases). Germline V lookup: CDR1 LGHNA, CDR2 YNLKQL (reference sequence). Trimming took 0 bases from V and 6 from J, leaving 8 bases between them. The CDR3 has 14 amino acids. The CDR3 here is CASSQDLGAGQLYF. CDR3 DNA, as far as it was read: TGTGCCAGCAGCCAAGATTTGGGGGCCGGGCAGCTCTAC.

Of note for this clone: Genes and germline are mouse. The CDR3 extends 1 residue past the end of the read, so its final part is completed from the germline J gene. The chain carries TRBV4 and TRBJ2-7; 12 nucleotides align to TRBD2. Germline CDR1 reads LGHDT; CDR2 reads YNNKQL (reference sequence). The V and J ends lost 4 bases and 2 bases, in that order; junction bases with no gene match: 6. The CDR3 covers 16 residues. Here the CDR3 reads CASSSRLGGRAYEQYF. Partial CDR3 DNA: TGTGCCAGCAGCTCTCGACTGGGGGGGCGCGCCTATGAACAGTAC.

For this clone: Any gene name here is a mouse gene name. Read coverage stops 1 residue before the CDR3 terminus; the germline J gene supplies the remainder. V and J are TRBV5 and TRBJ1-6, with 8 bases fitting TRBD1. TRBJ1-6 is recorded as an ORF, its role being uncertain. CDR1 LGHNA and CDR2 YNLKQL come from the germline V gene (reference sequence). After removal of 3 bases from V and 9 bases from J, the junction contained 4 bases not matched to a gene. This CDR3 is built from 14 residues. The DNA read from the CDR3 is TGTGCCAGCAGCCAGACAGGGGTGGGTTCGCCCCTCTAC. It translates to CASSQTGVGSPLY. The full CDR3 sequence reads CASSQTGVGSPLYF.

About this clone itself: All gene names here are mouse names. The read is 1 residue too short to cover the CDR3 end, so that end is filled in from the germline J gene. This rearrangement joins TRBV4 to TRBJ2-3; 9 bases agree with TRBD2. The CDR3 totals 15 residues. The trim removed 5 bases at V and 0 bases at J, leaving 3 bases unmatched. The germline V gene has CDR1 LGHDT and CDR2 YNNKQL (reference sequence). The covered CDR3 bases are TGTGCCAGCAGCCTGACTGGGGGTAGTGCAGAAACGCTGTAT. Its protein product is CASSLTGGSAETLY. The full CDR3 protein reads CASSLTGGSAETLYF.

This clone has more than one count but fewer than ten. Germline and genes here are mouse. The read ends 1 residue early relative to the CDR3; the germline J gene fills the gap. The chain has TRBV2 and TRBJ1-3, with 7 positions matching TRBD1. The V segment lost 0 bases and the J segment 1 base; nucleotides outside the gene matches: 3. CDR3 size: 16 residues. Germline lookup yields CDR1 LGHNA and CDR2 YSYQKL. The part of the CDR3 DNA that was read is TGTGCCAGCAGCCAAGACGCCAGGGGGTCTGGAAATACGCTCTAT. It specifies CASSQDARGSGNTLY. In full, the CDR3 reads CASSQDARGSGNTLYF.

This clone was seen only a few times. Genes and germline are mouse. From the germline J gene comes the end of the CDR3, since the read stops 1 residue before it. V gene TRBV19 combines with J gene TRBJ2-7, with 8 bases lining up with TRBD1. The germline CDR1 and CDR2 sequences are FNHDT and SITEND (reference sequence). The CDR3 totals 13 residues. V shed 2 bases, J shed 7 bases, and the junction held 5 bases outside the gene matches. This CDR3 is CASSIQGAGEQYF. CDR3 DNA, as far as it was read: TGTGCCAGCAGTATTCAGGGGGCGGGGGAACAGTAC. Drawing the rest from reference TRBV19 and TRBJ2-7, the complete variable domain is GGIITQTPKFLIGQEGQKLTLKCQQNFNHDTMYWYRQDSGKGLRLIYYSITENDLQKGDLSEGYDASREKKSSFSLTVTSAQKNEMAVFLCASSIQGAGEQYFGPGTRLTVL.

A single count supports this clone. Gene names are mouse gene names. The read ends 1 residue before the CDR3 terminus; that terminus is restored from the germline J gene. This rearrangement joins TRBV1 to TRBJ2-4; unclear D gene. This CDR3 has 14 amino acids. Trimming left V 1 base short and J 1 base short, with 6 bases between. Per the germline V gene, CDR1 is NSQYPW and CDR2 is LRSPGD (reference sequence). CDR3 in amino acids: CTCSAGQGQNTLYF. The sequenced CDR3 bases are TGCACCTGCAGTGCAGGTCAGGGTCAAAACACCTTGTAC.

A few counts support this clone. Gene names denote mouse genes. The CDR3 goes on 1 residue after the read ends, and that part is filled in from the germline J gene. The rearrangement links TRBV29 to TRBJ2-7; D call uncertain. The germline gives CDR1 MSHET, CDR2 SYDVDS. Trimming left V 7 bases short and J 1 base short, with 8 bases between. The CDR3 totals 12 residues. CDR3 DNA (partial): TGTGCTAGCAATGCTGTATCCTATGAACAGTAC. This translates into CASNAVSYEQY. The CDR3 in full is CASNAVSYEQYF.

This clone was seen a few times. Germline and genes here are mouse. The CDR3 bases that were read are TGTGCCAGCAGGACCGGGACACATAACAACCAGGCTCCGCTT. This gives the protein CASRTGTHNNQAPL. In full, the CDR3 is CASRTGTHNNQAPLF. The chain links TRBV15 to TRBJ1-5; possibly TRBD1 for D (6 bases). The read halts 1 residue ahead of the CDR3 end, with the missing end drawn from the germline J gene. Trimming took off 6 bases at V and 0 bases at J, with 12 bases between the two ends. CDR1 and CDR2 from the germline V gene are SGHND and FRSKSL. The CDR3 length is 15 residues.

About this clone: The listed genes are named as in mouse. This CDR3 reads CAWSLRGGSAETLYF. The covered CDR3 bases are TGTGCCTGGAGTCTACGGGGGGGGAGTGCAGAAACGCTGTAT. V and J are TRBV31 and TRBJ2-3; 7 bases are shared with TRBD2. The read ends 1 residue shy of where the CDR3 ends; the end is completed using the germline J gene. The CDR3 covers 15 residues. Germline CDR1 reads GKSSPN; CDR2 reads SITVG. V lost 0 bases, J lost 0 bases, and 3 bases stayed unmatched. Full variable domain (outside the CDR3, taken from reference TRBV31 and TRBJ2-3): AQTIHQWPVAEIKAVGSPLSLGCTIKGKSSPNLYWYWQATGGTLQQLFYSITVGQVESVVQLNLSASRPKDDQFILSTEKLLLSHSGFYLCAWSLRGGSAETLYFGSGTRLTVL.

This clone appeared a single time. Gene labels here are mouse ones. From the germline J gene comes the end of the CDR3, since the read stops 1 residue before it. The rearrangement links TRBV13-2 to TRBJ2-4; TRBD2 matches at 10 bases. Germline CDR1 NNHNN, CDR2 SYGAGS (reference sequence). This CDR3 contains 15 residues. After removal of 3 bases from V and 2 bases from J, the junction contained 3 bases not matched to a gene. The DNA read from the CDR3 is TGTGCCAGCGGTGGCTGGGGGGGCGATCAAAACACCTTGTAC. This encodes CASGGWGGDQNTLY. The full CDR3 protein reads CASGGWGGDQNTLYF.

A word on this clone: Gene names and germline refer to mouse. Read data end 1 residue before the CDR3 end; the end is taken from the germline J gene. The rearrangement uses TRBV19 and TRBJ2-4, with 9 bases matching TRBD2. Unmatched junction bases numbered 1, after V lost 1 base and J lost 7 bases. Germline lookup yields CDR1 FNHDT and CDR2 SITEND (reference sequence). The length of the CDR3 is 13 residues. The DNA read from the CDR3 is TGTGCCAGCAGTATATCTGGGGGGGACACCTTGTAC. It specifies CASSISGGDTLY. The entire CDR3 protein reads CASSISGGDTLYF. The variable domain in full, with the rest retrieved from reference TRBV19 and TRBJ2-4, is GGIITQTPKFLIGQEGQKLTLKCQQNFNHDTMYWYRQDSGKGLRLIYYSITENDLQKGDLSEGYDASREKKSSFSLTVTSAQKNEMAVFLCASSISGGDTLYFGAGTRLSVL.

This clone appeared a few times. The genes and germline here are from mouse. The read gets to within 1 residue of the CDR3 end, and the germline J gene fills in the rest. The chain recombines TRBV4 with TRBJ1-4; 7 positions match TRBD1. J gave up 0 bases and V 4 bases, and 2 bases lay outside the gene matches. Germline CDR1 and CDR2: LGHDT and YNNKQL (reference sequence). The CDR3 covers 15 residues. The covered CDR3 bases are TGTGCCAGCAGCTTTGGGACAGTTTCCAACGAAAGATTATTT. This translates into CASSFGTVSNERLF. The whole CDR3 protein is CASSFGTVSNERLFF.

This clone was seen a few times. The gene names here belong to mouse. The observed sequence ends 1 residue before the CDR3 terminus, with the missing tail filled in from the germline J gene. The chain recombines TRBV13-1 with TRBJ1-5; a possible D gene is TRBD1 (6 bases). The CDR3 runs to 12 residues. Germline CDR1 reads NSHNY; CDR2 reads SYGAGN. Trimming removed 2 bases from V and 7 bases from J, with 7 bases in between. Partial CDR3 DNA: TGTGCCAGCAGTGAACAGGGACAGGCTCCGCTT. This encodes CASSEQGQAPL. The whole CDR3 sequence reads CASSEQGQAPLF.

A note on this clone: The germline and genes are mouse ones. The read finishes 1 residue shy of the CDR3 end, and the germline J gene is used to complete it. The rearrangement uses TRBV13-2 and TRBJ2-7; 12 nucleotides line up with TRBD2. J was trimmed by 3 bases and V by 2 bases; bases with no gene match: 3. The CDR3 covers 15 residues. Germline CDR1 reads NNHNN; CDR2 reads SYGAGS (reference sequence). The sequenced CDR3 bases are TGTGCCAGCGGTGAGCGGACTGGGGGGGACTATGAACAGTAC. It translates to CASGERTGGDYEQY. The whole CDR3 protein reads CASGERTGGDYEQYF.

As for this clone: Germline and genes here are mouse. The read terminates 1 residue before the CDR3 end, so the remaining end is supplied by the germline J gene. J is TRBJ1-1 and V is TRBV5, with unresolved D. Germline lookup yields CDR1 LGHNA and CDR2 YNLKQL (reference sequence). The ends were cut back, 0 bases at V and 4 bases at J, with 6 bases in the middle. There are 13 residues in the CDR3. The CDR3 loop reads CASSQETVTEVFF. CDR3 DNA, as far as it was read: TGTGCCAGCAGCCAAGAGACGGTCACAGAAGTCTTC.

In the case of this clone: Germline and genes: mouse. The read gets to within 1 residue of the CDR3 end, and the germline J gene fills in the rest. The chain employs TRBV26 and TRBJ1-5; TRBD1 aligns across 7 bases. This CDR3 is 15 amino acids long. Looked up from germline, CDR1 is KGHPV and CDR2 is FQNQEV (reference sequence). With V trimmed by 3 bases and J by 0 bases, 2 bases remained unmatched. CDR3 DNA (partial): TGTGCCAGCAGTCTTGGGACAGATAACAACCAGGCTCCGCTT. This encodes CASSLGTDNNQAPL. The CDR3 reads in full as CASSLGTDNNQAPLF.

About this clone: Gene names and germline match the mouse. Read data end 1 residue before the CDR3 end; the end is taken from the germline J gene. The J gene is TRBJ2-3, the V gene TRBV13-1; D not resolved. CDR3 size: 10 residues. Looked up from germline, CDR1 is NSHNY and CDR2 is SYGAGN. Trimming stripped 3 bases from V and 4 bases from J, with 0 bases between. CDR3 sequence reads: CASSAETLYF. CDR3 DNA, as far as it was read: TGTGCCAGCAGTGCAGAAACGCTGTAT.